This TCR beta chain originates from a study of tumor and adjacent non-tumor tissue in lung cancer. TCRbeta libraries were built with three rounds of nested PCR, modified from ARM-PCR. TCRdb itself ran the multiplex PCR reads through MiXCR, one entry per CDR3 protein. The sample holds tens of thousands of distinct CDR3 sequences, around two thirds seen once. The template was RNA from unsorted bulk tissue. More than 3 cm separated this lung sample from the edge of the tumor. With respect to this clonotype: A read error may produce the germline difference seen at one junction end.

The CDR3 runs to 12 residues. The receptor's source is a man between 70 and 80 years old with non-small cell lung cancer. Input material: distant non-tumor lung tissue. The J gene is TRBJ2-7, the V gene TRBV12-3 or TRBV12-4, with a possible D match to TRBD2 (5 bases). CDR3 in amino acids: CVSTLAQGQQYF. CDR3 in DNA: TGTGTCAGCACTTTAGCGCAAGGTCAGCAGTACTTC.